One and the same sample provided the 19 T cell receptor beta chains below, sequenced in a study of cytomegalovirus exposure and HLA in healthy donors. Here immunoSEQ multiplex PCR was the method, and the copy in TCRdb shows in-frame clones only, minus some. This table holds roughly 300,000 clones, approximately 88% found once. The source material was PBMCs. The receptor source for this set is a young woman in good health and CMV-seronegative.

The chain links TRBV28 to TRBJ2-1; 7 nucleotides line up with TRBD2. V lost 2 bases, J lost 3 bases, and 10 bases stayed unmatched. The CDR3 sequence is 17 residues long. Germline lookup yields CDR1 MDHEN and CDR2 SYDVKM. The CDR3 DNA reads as TGTGCCAGCAGTTTACGTCAGCGGGACTCGTTCTACAATGAGCAGTTCTTC. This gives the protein CASSLRQRDSFYNEQFF. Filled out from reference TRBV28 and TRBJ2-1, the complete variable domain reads DVKVTQSSRYLVKRTGEKVFLECVQDMDHENMFWYRQDPGLGLRLIYFSYDVKMKEKGDIPEGYSVSREKKERFSLILESASTNQTSMYLCASSLRQRDSFYNEQFFGPGTRLTVL.

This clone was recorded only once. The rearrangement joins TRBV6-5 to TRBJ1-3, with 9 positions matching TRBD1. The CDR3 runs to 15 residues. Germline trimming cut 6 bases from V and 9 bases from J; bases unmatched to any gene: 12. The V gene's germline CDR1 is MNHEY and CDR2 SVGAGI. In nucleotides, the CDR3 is TGTGCCAGCAGAATTAACCGGGACAGGGCCGGCACCATATATTTT. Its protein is CASRINRDRAGTIYF.

CDR3 sequence reads: CASSLAGGTDTDTQYF. The CDR3 nucleotides are TGTGCCAGCAGCTTGGCTGGCGGGACGGATACAGATACGCAGTATTTT. The J gene is TRBJ2-3, the V gene TRBV5-6; possible D gene TRBD2, 6 bases. V dropped 0 bases and J dropped 3 bases, with 14 bases sitting between them. Germline CDR1 and CDR2: SGHDT and YYEEEE. The CDR3 covers 16 residues.

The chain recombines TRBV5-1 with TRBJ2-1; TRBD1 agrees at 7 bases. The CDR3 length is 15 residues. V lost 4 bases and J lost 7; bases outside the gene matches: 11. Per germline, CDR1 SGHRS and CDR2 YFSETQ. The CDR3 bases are TGCGCCAGCAGCCGGATGTCAGGGACAGTAAATGAGCAGTTCTTC. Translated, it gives CASSRMSGTVNEQFF.

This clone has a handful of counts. The CDR3 region has the DNA TGTGCCAGCAGTGAACAGTATCGAGGCTCACCCCTCCACTTT. Its protein product is CASSEQYRGSPLHF. The chain recombines TRBV6-1 with TRBJ1-6; the D is unclear. V was cut by 2 bases and J by 10 bases, with 12 bases left in between. This CDR3 has 14 residues. Germline values: CDR1 MNHNS, CDR2 SASEGT.

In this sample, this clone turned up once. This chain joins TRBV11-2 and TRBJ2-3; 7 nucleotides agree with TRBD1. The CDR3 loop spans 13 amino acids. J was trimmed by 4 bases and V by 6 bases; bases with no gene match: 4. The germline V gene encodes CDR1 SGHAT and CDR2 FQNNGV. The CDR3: CASRSGGSDTQYF. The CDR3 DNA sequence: TGTGCCAGCAGATCAGGGGGTTCAGATACGCAGTATTTT. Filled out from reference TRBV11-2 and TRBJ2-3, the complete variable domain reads EAGVAQSPRYKIIEKRQSVAFWCNPISGHATLYWYQQILGQGPKLLIQFQNNGVVDDSQLPKDRFSAERLKGVDSTLKIQPAKLEDSAVYLCASRSGGSDTQYFGPGTRLTVL.

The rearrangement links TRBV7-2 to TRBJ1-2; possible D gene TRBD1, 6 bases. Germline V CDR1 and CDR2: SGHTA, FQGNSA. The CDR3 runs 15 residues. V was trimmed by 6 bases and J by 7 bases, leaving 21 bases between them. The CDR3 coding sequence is TGTGCCAGCAGTAACATAACCGCGACAGGAGGTGGCTACACCTTC. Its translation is CASSNITATGGGYTF.

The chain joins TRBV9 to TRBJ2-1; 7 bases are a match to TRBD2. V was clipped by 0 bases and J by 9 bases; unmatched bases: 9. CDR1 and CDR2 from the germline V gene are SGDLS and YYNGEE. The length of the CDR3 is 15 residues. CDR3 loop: CASSVVREGSGEQFF. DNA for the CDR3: TGTGCCAGCAGCGTAGTGAGGGAGGGGTCGGGTGAGCAGTTCTTC.

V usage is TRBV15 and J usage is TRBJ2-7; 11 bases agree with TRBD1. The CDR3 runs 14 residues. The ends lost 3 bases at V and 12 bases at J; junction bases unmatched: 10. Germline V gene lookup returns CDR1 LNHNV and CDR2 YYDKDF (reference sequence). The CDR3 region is CATSRELDRGRLYF. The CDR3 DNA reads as TGTGCCACCAGCAGGGAACTGGACAGGGGGCGCTTGTACTTC.

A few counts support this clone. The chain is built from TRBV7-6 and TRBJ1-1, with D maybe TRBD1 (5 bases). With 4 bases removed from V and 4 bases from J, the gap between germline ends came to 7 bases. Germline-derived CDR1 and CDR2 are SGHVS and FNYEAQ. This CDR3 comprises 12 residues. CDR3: CASSSQGTEAFF. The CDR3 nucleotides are TGTGCCAGCAGCTCTCAGGGCACTGAAGCTTTCTTT.

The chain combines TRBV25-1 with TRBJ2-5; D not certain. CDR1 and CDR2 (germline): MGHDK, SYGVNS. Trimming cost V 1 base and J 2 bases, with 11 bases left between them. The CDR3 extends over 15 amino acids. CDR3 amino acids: CASSESTGKQETQYF. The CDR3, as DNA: TGTGCCAGCAGTGAATCGACTGGAAAACAAGAGACCCAGTACTTC. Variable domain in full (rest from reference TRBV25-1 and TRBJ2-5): EADIYQTPRYLVIGTGKKITLECSQTMGHDKMYWYQQDPGMELHLIHYSYGVNSTEKGDLSSESTVSRIRTEHFPLTLESARPSHTSQYLCASSESTGKQETQYFGPGTRLLVL.

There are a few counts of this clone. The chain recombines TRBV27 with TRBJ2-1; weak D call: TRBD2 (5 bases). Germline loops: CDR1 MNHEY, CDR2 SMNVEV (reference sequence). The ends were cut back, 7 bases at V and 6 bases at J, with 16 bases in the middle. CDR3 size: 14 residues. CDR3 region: CASTTPSLVNEQFF. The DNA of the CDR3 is TGTGCCAGCACCACACCCTCACTAGTCAATGAGCAGTTCTTC.

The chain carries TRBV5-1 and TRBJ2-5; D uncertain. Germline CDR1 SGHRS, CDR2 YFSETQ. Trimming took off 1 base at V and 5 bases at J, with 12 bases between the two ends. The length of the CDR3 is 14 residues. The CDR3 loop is CASSLTGRKETQYF. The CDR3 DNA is TGCGCCAGCAGCTTGACCGGTCGAAAGGAGACCCAGTACTTC.

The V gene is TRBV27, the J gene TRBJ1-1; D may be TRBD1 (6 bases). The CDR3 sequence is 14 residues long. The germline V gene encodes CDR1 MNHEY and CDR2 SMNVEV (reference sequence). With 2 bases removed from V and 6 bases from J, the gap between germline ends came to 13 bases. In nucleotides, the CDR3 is TGTGCCAGCAGTTTAAACAGGGAAAGGGCTGAAGCTTTCTTT. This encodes CASSLNRERAEAFF.

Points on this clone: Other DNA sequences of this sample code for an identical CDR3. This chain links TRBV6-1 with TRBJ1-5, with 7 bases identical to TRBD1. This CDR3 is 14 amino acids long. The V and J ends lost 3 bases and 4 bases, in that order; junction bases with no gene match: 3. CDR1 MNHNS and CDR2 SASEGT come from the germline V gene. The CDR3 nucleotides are TGTGCCAGCAGTGAGACAGGGCGGAATCAGCCCCAGCATTTT. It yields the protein CASSETGRNQPQHF.

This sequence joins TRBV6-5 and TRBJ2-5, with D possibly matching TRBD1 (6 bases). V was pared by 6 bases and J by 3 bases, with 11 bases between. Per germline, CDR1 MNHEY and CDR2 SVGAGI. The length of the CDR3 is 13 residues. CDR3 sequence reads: CASRPPGEETQYF. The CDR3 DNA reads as TGTGCCAGCAGGCCACCAGGGGAAGAGACCCAGTACTTC.

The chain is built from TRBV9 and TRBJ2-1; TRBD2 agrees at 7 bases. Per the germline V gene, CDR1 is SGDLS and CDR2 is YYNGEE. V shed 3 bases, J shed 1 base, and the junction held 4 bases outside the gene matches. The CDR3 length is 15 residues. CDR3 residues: CASSGRERSYNEQFF. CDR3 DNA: TGTGCCAGCAGCGGGCGGGAGAGGTCCTACAATGAGCAGTTCTTC.

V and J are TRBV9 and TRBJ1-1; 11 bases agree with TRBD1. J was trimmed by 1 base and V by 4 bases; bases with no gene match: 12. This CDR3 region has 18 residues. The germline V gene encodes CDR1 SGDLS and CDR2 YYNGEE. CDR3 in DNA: TGTGCCAGCAGCAAGGAGGGGGGGACAGGGGGTGGGAACACTGAAGCTTTCTTT. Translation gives CASSKEGGTGGGNTEAFF.

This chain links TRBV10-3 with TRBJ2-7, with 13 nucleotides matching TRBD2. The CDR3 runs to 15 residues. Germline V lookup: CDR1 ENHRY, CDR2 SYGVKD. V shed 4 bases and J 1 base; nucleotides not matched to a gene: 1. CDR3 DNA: TGTGCCATCAGTGGGACTAGCGGGAGATCCTACGAGCAGTACTTC. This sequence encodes CAISGTSGRSYEQYF.